The 24 T cell receptor beta chains below come from one sample, sequenced in a study of Graves' ophthalmopathy and Graves' hyperthyroidism. RNA transcripts provided the template for amplifying TCR beta CDR3 regions. After a first-round RT-PCR with HTBI primers, a second-round multiplex PCR was run. A single record per CDR3 protein comes from TCRdb applying MiXCR to the multiplex PCR reads. The sample yields roughly 1.1 million distinct CDR3 sequences, less than 45% seen once. The sample consisted of peripheral blood or thyroid tissue (not recorded which). The source is an adult man with Graves' hyperthyroidism.

V and J are TRBV20-1 and TRBJ2-5; tentatively, D is TRBD1 (6 bases). The V end lost 0 bases, the J end lost 5 bases, and 43 bases lay between the germline ends. The germline CDR1 and CDR2 sequences are DFQATT and SNEGSKA (reference sequence). CDR3 size: 24 residues. CDR3 residues: CSARDSGVGQSYENSRFHGETQYF. DNA of the CDR3: TGCAGTGCTAGAGACTCTGGTGTCGGACAGTCATACGAAAACTCAAGGTTCCACGGGGAGACCCAGTACTTC.

This clonotype was seen a handful of times. The chain combines TRBV9 with TRBJ2-7, with a possible D match to TRBD2 (6 bases). V lost 0 bases, J lost 2 bases, and 12 bases lay in between. CDR1 is SGDLS, CDR2 YYNGEE, per germline. The CDR3 sequence is 15 residues long. The CDR3 protein is CASSVEAGYPYEQYF. CDR3 nucleotide sequence: TGTGCCAGCAGCGTAGAGGCGGGGTATCCCTACGAGCAGTACTTC.

This clonotype has a count of ten or more. V usage is TRBV9 and J usage is TRBJ1-2; D gene ambiguous. Germline-derived CDR1 and CDR2 are SGDLS and YYNGEE. The V end lost 4 bases, the J end lost 3 bases, and 16 bases lay between the germline ends. The CDR3 has 15 amino acids. CDR3 bases: TGTGCCAGCAGCAAGAGTAGGAGGGAAGACTATGGCTACACCTTC. Residues: CASSKSRREDYGYTF.

There are many counts of this clonotype. The rearrangement uses TRBV11-2 and TRBJ1-6; 7 nucleotides match TRBD1. V was clipped by 6 bases and J by 4 bases; unmatched bases: 6. Germline V gives CDR1 SGHAT, CDR2 FQNNGV. This CDR3 region has 15 residues. The CDR3 DNA sequence: TGTGCCAGCAGTTCACAGGGGATGTATAATTCACCCCTCCACTTT. Translating it yields CASSSQGMYNSPLHF.

The chain recombines TRBV28 with TRBJ2-7; 8 bases align to TRBD1. CDR1 and CDR2 (germline): MDHEN, SYDVKM. This CDR3 has 15 residues. J lost 5 bases, V lost 0 bases, and 6 bases had no gene match. In DNA, the CDR3 is TGTGCCAGCAGTTTATGGGACAGGGAGTCTAACGAGCAGTACTTC. Encoded protein: CASSLWDRESNEQYF. Together with reference TRBV28 and TRBJ2-7, the CDR3 gives the full variable domain: DVKVTQSSRYLVKRTGEKVFLECVQDMDHENMFWYRQDPGLGLRLIYFSYDVKMKEKGDIPEGYSVSREKKERFSLILESASTNQTSMYLCASSLWDRESNEQYFGPGTRLTVT.

The chain has TRBV6-6 and TRBJ2-5; no clear D gene. From germline, CDR1 is MNHNY and CDR2 SVGAGI (reference sequence). The CDR3 contains 15 residues. With 2 bases removed from V and 5 bases from J, the gap between germline ends came to 15 bases. The CDR3 spells CASSYGSFRTETQYF. The CDR3 DNA sequence: TGTGCCAGCAGTTACGGTAGCTTTAGGACGGAGACCCAGTACTTC.

Concerning this clonotype: This sequence may be a read error, since a much larger clone differs from it by one base. The chain couples TRBV5-1 to TRBJ2-7; D gene ambiguous. Germline V lookup: CDR1 SGHRS, CDR2 YFSETQ. Trimming shortened V by 2 bases and J by 3 bases, and 6 bases separated the two germline ends. The CDR3 extends over 12 amino acids. The CDR3 sequence: CASSFHGYEQYF. The CDR3, as DNA: TGCGCCAGCAGCTTCCACGGCTACGAGCAGTACTTC.

At least ten counts were recorded for this clonotype. The gene calls are TRBV19 and TRBJ1-2; 12 positions agree with TRBD1. V trimming: 4 bases; J trimming: 8 bases; junction bases outside the gene matches: 5. The CDR3 totals 14 residues. Germline values: CDR1 LNHDA, CDR2 SQIVND (reference sequence). The CDR3 spells CASSTGQGAKGYTF. The DNA for the CDR3 is TGTGCCAGTAGTACGGGACAGGGGGCGAAAGGCTACACCTTC.

This clonotype has a single count. In DNA, the CDR3 is TGTGCCAGCAGCGGCTTCGGGAACTATGGCTACACCTTC. It specifies CASSGFGNYGYTF. The J gene is TRBJ1-2, the V gene TRBV16; D call uncertain. Germline lookup yields CDR1 KGHSY and CDR2 FQNENV. Trimming cost V 5 bases and J 2 bases, with 9 bases left between them. This CDR3 comprises 13 residues.

The chain couples TRBV10-2 to TRBJ2-5; D may be TRBD1 (6 bases). This CDR3 is 13 amino acids long. Germline V CDR1 and CDR2: WSHSY, SAAADI. V dropped 4 bases and J dropped 9 bases, with 15 bases sitting between them. The CDR3 protein is CASSVGTSQPQYF. The CDR3 coding sequence is TGCGCCAGCAGTGTAGGGACAAGCCAGCCCCAGTACTTC.

This chain joins TRBV7-2 and TRBJ1-5; 7 bases agree with TRBD1. Germline V CDR1 and CDR2: SGHTA, FQGNSA. The CDR3 totals 13 residues. J lost 6 bases, V lost 6 bases, and 5 bases had no gene match. DNA for the CDR3: TGTGCCAGCAGTACAGGGGTGAGTCAGCCCCAGCATTTT. As protein: CASSTGVSQPQHF.

This clonotype was recorded at least ten times. V is TRBV7-9 and J is TRBJ2-2; 12 bases are shared with TRBD2. The CDR3 runs to 18 residues. Germline lookup yields CDR1 SEHNR and CDR2 FQNEAQ (reference sequence). V lost 5 bases and J lost 1; bases outside the gene matches: 8. CDR3 loop: CASSASVLAGGNTGELFF. Here the CDR3 DNA reads TGTGCCAGCAGCGCCAGCGTACTAGCGGGGGGGAACACCGGGGAGCTGTTTTTT. The variable domain in full, with the rest retrieved from reference TRBV7-9 and TRBJ2-2, is DTGVSQNPRHKITKRGQNVTFRCDPISEHNRLYWYRQTLGQGPEFLTYFQNEAQLEKSRLLSDRFSAERPKGSFSTLEIQRTEQGDSAMYLCASSASVLAGGNTGELFFGEGSRLTVL.

V gene TRBV9 combines with J gene TRBJ1-2; D is ambiguous. Trimming cost V 3 bases and J 2 bases, with 11 bases left between them. Germline CDR1 and CDR2: SGDLS and YYNGEE. This CDR3 spans 14 amino acids. Written as DNA, the CDR3 is TGTGCCAGCAGCGGCTCACATCTCAACTATGGCTACACCTTC. Amino acid sequence: CASSGSHLNYGYTF. Filled out from reference TRBV9 and TRBJ1-2, the complete variable domain reads DSGVTQTPKHLITATGQRVTLRCSPRSGDLSVYWYQQSLDQGLQFLIQYYNGEERAKGNILERFSAQQFPDLHSELNLSSLELGDSALYFCASSGSHLNYGYTFGSGTRLTVV.

The gene calls are TRBV28 and TRBJ2-5; 11 positions agree with TRBD2. The germline gives CDR1 MDHEN, CDR2 SYDVKM. This CDR3 has 13 amino acids. The CDR3 reads CAVTSGGTETQYF. CDR3 DNA: TGTGCTGTAACTAGCGGGGGAACTGAGACCCAGTACTTC.

This clonotype was picked up many times. This chain links TRBV6-5 with TRBJ1-1; D is possibly TRBD1 (6 bases). The CDR3 sequence is 14 residues long. V was cut by 4 bases and J by 2 bases, with 11 bases left in between. Germline V gives CDR1 MNHEY, CDR2 SVGAGI. This CDR3 reads CASSFTGRNTEAFF. The CDR3 DNA follows: TGTGCCAGCAGTTTCACAGGGAGAAACACTGAAGCTTTCTTT.

CDR3 coding DNA: TGTGCCAGCAGCTTGATCCCCCTGGGACAGGGTGGCAATGAGCAGTTCTTC. Protein product: CASSLIPLGQGGNEQFF. The rearrangement joins TRBV7-9 to TRBJ2-1, with 9 positions matching TRBD1. Germline assignment: CDR1 SEHNR and CDR2 FQNEAQ (reference sequence). CDR3 length: 17 amino acids. With 3 bases clipped from V and 6 bases from J, the junction kept 12 bases outside the gene matches.

There are a few counts of this clonotype. V is TRBV12-3 or TRBV12-4 and J is TRBJ2-7, with 7 bases lining up with TRBD1. V dropped 5 bases and J dropped 3; count of bases not matched to a gene: 4. This CDR3 has 13 residues. The CDR3 nucleotides are TGTGCCAGCAGTAGACAGGGCCACTACGAGCAGTACTTC. Translation: CASSRQGHYEQYF.

The chain combines TRBV10-3 with TRBJ1-5, with 7 bases fitting TRBD1. V trimming: 4 bases; J trimming: 11 bases; junction bases outside the gene matches: 14. Germline V gives CDR1 ENHRY, CDR2 SYGVKD. The CDR3 runs 15 residues. The CDR3 protein is CAISGPSQGTGTQHF. The CDR3, as DNA: TGTGCCATCAGTGGGCCCTCACAGGGGACGGGGACCCAGCATTTT.

This clonotype showed up just a few times. V gene TRBV5-1 combines with J gene TRBJ1-1; D might be TRBD1 (5 bases). Trimming stripped 3 bases from V and 8 bases from J, with 11 bases between. The germline CDR1 and CDR2 sequences are SGHRS and YFSETQ. The CDR3 has 12 amino acids. CDR3 sequence (DNA): TGCGCCAGCAGCTCAGATACAGGAGAAGCTTTCTTT. This encodes CASSSDTGEAFF.

At least ten counts were recorded for this clonotype. V and J are TRBV19 and TRBJ2-5; possible D gene TRBD2, 5 bases. The germline CDR1 and CDR2 sequences are LNHDA and SQIVND (reference sequence). V shed 5 bases and J shed 0 bases, with 13 bases lying between them. CDR3 length: 15 residues. CDR3: CASSPGQRYQETQYF. CDR3 DNA sequence: TGTGCCAGTAGTCCTGGTCAGCGGTACCAAGAGACCCAGTACTTC.

At least ten counts were recorded for this clonotype. This rearrangement joins TRBV7-9 to TRBJ1-1; the D gene is possibly TRBD1 (5 bases). Germline V gives CDR1 SEHNR, CDR2 FQNEAQ (reference sequence). V shed 1 base and J shed 2 bases, with 11 bases lying between them. CDR3 length: 15 amino acids. Here the CDR3 reads CASSLGPGPNTEAFF. The CDR3 coding sequence is TGTGCCAGCAGCTTAGGCCCGGGGCCAAACACTGAAGCTTTCTTT.

There are many counts of this clonotype. The chain uses TRBV9 and TRBJ2-7, with 11 bases identical to TRBD2. Germline CDR1 SGDLS, CDR2 YYNGEE. V gave up 4 bases and J gave up 3 bases; unmatched junction bases: 6. This CDR3 region has 15 residues. This CDR3 reads CASSLTSGSNYEQYF. CDR3 coding DNA: TGTGCCAGCAGCCTAACTAGCGGGAGTAACTACGAGCAGTACTTC.

V is TRBV6-1 and J is TRBJ2-5; no reliable D call. The CDR3 is 12 amino acids. Germline V gives CDR1 MNHNS, CDR2 SASEGT. Trimming removed 6 bases at V and 4 bases at J, with 9 bases between. The CDR3 DNA reads TGTGCCAGCAGGTCTCTCTCAGAGACCCAGTACTTC. Translation: CASRSLSETQYF.

Many counts were recorded for this clonotype. The chain recombines TRBV10-3 with TRBJ2-7, with D perhaps TRBD1 (6 bases). The CDR3 is 15 amino acids. Deletions cut 3 bases from V and 3 bases from J, with 15 bases between. CDR1 is ENHRY, CDR2 SYGVKD, per germline. In DNA form, the CDR3 reads TGTGCCATCAGTGATCCCGGACAGCCCTACTACGAGCAGTACTTC. Translation: CAISDPGQPYYEQYF.